This entry lists 9 T cell receptor beta chains sequenced from one sample in a study of T cell changes during pregnancy in multiple sclerosis. Using immunoSEQ multiplex PCR, the repertoire was profiled, and TCRdb retains in-frame clones only, with some absent. The table has approximately 84,000 clones, about 94% seen once. Here the sequenced sample was peripheral blood, taken in the third trimester of pregnancy. The receptors originated from a female donor with multiple sclerosis, enrolled in a pregnancy study.

The chain carries TRBV9 and TRBJ2-1; 15 positions agree with TRBD2. Germline values: CDR1 SGDLS, CDR2 YYNGEE. This CDR3 comprises 14 residues. V trimming: 7 bases; J trimming: 6 bases; junction bases outside the gene matches: 2. The CDR3 loop is CASGLAGGLNEQFF. The CDR3 bases are TGTGCCAGCGGACTAGCGGGGGGGCTCAATGAGCAGTTCTTC.

V gene TRBV5-1 combines with J gene TRBJ2-7; TRBD1 matches 10 bases. J gave up 6 bases and V 0 bases, and 6 bases lay outside the gene matches. The CDR3 extends over 15 amino acids. Germline CDR1 reads SGHRS; CDR2 reads YFSETQ. The CDR3 region is CASSLAPGTGVEQYF. The DNA for the CDR3 is TGCGCCAGCAGCTTGGCTCCCGGGACAGGGGTCGAGCAGTACTTC.

J is TRBJ2-7 and V is TRBV11-2; possibly TRBD1 for D (5 bases). Per germline, CDR1 SGHAT and CDR2 FQNNGV. The V and J ends lost 0 bases and 0 bases respectively, with 12 bases between them. There are 16 residues in the CDR3. The CDR3 protein is CASSLEAGSTSYEQYF. CDR3 DNA sequence: TGTGCCAGCAGCTTAGAGGCAGGGTCAACCTCCTACGAGCAGTACTTC.

The V call is TRBV30, the J call TRBJ2-3; D call uncertain. Trimming pared 4 bases from V and 1 base from J, leaving 3 bases between. The CDR3 runs to 11 residues. Germline V lookup: CDR1 GTSNPN, CDR2 SVGIG (reference sequence). Here the CDR3 DNA reads TGTGCCTGGACAGGCACAGATACGCAGTATTTT. Encoded protein: CAWTGTDTQYF.

This rearrangement joins TRBV5-6 to TRBJ2-5; D is perhaps TRBD2 (5 bases). V shed 7 bases and J shed 5 bases, with 24 bases lying between them. CDR3 length equals 16 residues. Germline assignment: CDR1 SGHDT and CDR2 YYEEEE. The CDR3 sequence: CASPRRALGPEETQYF. CDR3 nucleotide sequence: TGTGCCAGCCCCCGGCGGGCGCTCGGCCCTGAGGAGACCCAGTACTTC.

The V and J genes are TRBV9 and TRBJ2-3, with 11 bases lining up with TRBD1. This CDR3 region has 14 residues. Germline lookup yields CDR1 SGDLS and CDR2 YYNGEE. V was clipped by 5 bases and J by 3 bases; unmatched bases: 2. The CDR3 DNA is TGTGCCAGCAGGGGGACAGGGGGGACAGATACGCAGTATTTT. Translation: CASRGTGGTDTQYF.

This clone was detected only once. The chain links TRBV19 to TRBJ2-1; tentatively, D is TRBD1 (5 bases). With 0 bases removed from V and 3 bases from J, the gap between germline ends came to 12 bases. Germline V gene sequence: CDR1 LNHDA, CDR2 SQIVND (reference sequence). This CDR3 is built from 16 residues. DNA of the CDR3: TGTGCCAGTAGTATAGATGGGGCAGTATTCTACAATGAGCAGTTCTTC. This encodes CASSIDGAVFYNEQFF.

V and J are TRBV28 and TRBJ1-6; D ambiguous. The CDR3 loop spans 14 amino acids. Germline assignment: CDR1 MDHEN and CDR2 SYDVKM. V gave up 3 bases and J gave up 11 bases, with 14 bases separating them. This chain's CDR3 is CASSFTDLDPPLHF. DNA for the CDR3: TGTGCCAGCAGTTTTACGGACTTGGACCCACCCCTCCACTTT.

The rearrangement links TRBV7-9 to TRBJ1-1, with a weak D call TRBD1 (6 bases). The V end was cut by 3 bases, the J end by 1 base, with 12 bases between. CDR1 and CDR2 from the germline V gene are SEHNR and FQNEAQ (reference sequence). This CDR3 comprises 15 residues. The CDR3 DNA reads as TGTGCCAGCAGCTTCGACCTACAGGGGAACACTGAAGCTTTCTTT. Protein product: CASSFDLQGNTEAFF.